Below, 27 T cell receptor beta chains from the same sample are listed, as sequenced in a study of low-dose radiotherapy and immunotherapy resistance in tumors. Gene-specific TRAV and TRBV primers were used for first-strand cDNA, covering alpha and beta chains. With a V-primer adapter and a constant-region primer, TCRs were amplified for around 21 PCR cycles. TCRdb called the reads again in MiXCR, with one record for every CDR3 protein. The sample lists roughly 90,000 distinct CDR3 sequences, 20% occurring once. Time point noted: after trial treatment. This sample's treatment: LDRT plus nivolumab, ipilimumab, low-dose cyclophosphamide and aspirin (RACIN trial). This material consisted of PBMCs, taken after low-dose radiotherapy plus immunotherapy. The receptors stem from a female donor with ovarian cancer.

The sample holds many counts of this clonotype. The gene calls are TRBV12-3 or TRBV12-4 and TRBJ2-3; D may match TRBD1 or TRBD2 (5 bases each). The length of the CDR3 is 15 residues. Trimming took off 7 bases at V and 3 bases at J, with 17 bases between the two ends. CDR3 bases: TGTGCCAGCACCCCCGGTGGGGGTCGGACAGATACGCAGTATTTT. Its protein product is CASTPGGGRTDTQYF.

J is TRBJ2-2 and V is TRBV30; D is unclear. This CDR3 comprises 13 residues. V was pared by 2 bases and J by 1 base, with 5 bases between. From germline, CDR1 is GTSNPN and CDR2 SVGIG (reference sequence). This chain's CDR3 is CAWSLENTGELFF. CDR3 bases: TGTGCCTGGAGTCTGGAGAACACCGGGGAGCTGTTTTTT.

V is TRBV7-9 and J is TRBJ2-5; D not certain. The CDR3 consists of 13 residues. V was cut by 6 bases and J by 3 bases, with 11 bases left in between. Germline V gene data show CDR1 as SEHNR and CDR2 as FQNEAQ (reference sequence). The CDR3 spells CASRTGPEETQYF. CDR3 coding DNA: TGTGCCAGCAGAACCGGACCAGAAGAGACCCAGTACTTC.

This clonotype was counted at least ten times. The rearrangement uses TRBV5-1 and TRBJ2-2; D assignment may be TRBD1 or TRBD2 (6 bases each). The germline V gene has CDR1 SGHRS and CDR2 YFSETQ. The V and J ends lost 4 bases and 6 bases respectively, with 22 bases between them. The CDR3 covers 17 residues. CDR3 bases: TGCGCCAGCAGCCAAGTTCCGGGGGCAGCCGTCGCCGGGGAGCTGTTTTTT. This codes for CASSQVPGAAVAGELFF.

This chain joins TRBV28 and TRBJ2-5; 7 nucleotides agree with TRBD1. Germline values: CDR1 MDHEN, CDR2 SYDVKM. CDR3 size: 16 residues. Losses at the gene ends were 6 bases for V and 6 bases for J; bases not matched to a gene: 16. For the CDR3, the DNA is TGTGCCAGCAGCCCATTTGACAGGGCCTCGTTAAAGACCCAGTACTTC. Residues: CASSPFDRASLKTQYF.

In its sample, this clonotype was seen many times. The J gene is TRBJ2-2, the V gene TRBV20-1; D tentatively reads TRBD1 or TRBD2 (5 bases each). The germline V and J ends were trimmed by 4 bases and 4 bases, with 10 bases remaining between them. CDR1 DFQATT and CDR2 SNEGSKA come from the germline V gene (reference sequence). The CDR3 totals 13 residues. The chain's CDR3 is CSATGTFTGELFF. CDR3 nucleotides: TGCAGTGCTACCGGGACCTTCACCGGGGAGCTGTTTTTT.

Concerning this clonotype: A far larger clone is just one base off, so this is likely a read error. The chain uses TRBV6-2 or TRBV6-3 and TRBJ2-5; 9 nucleotides match TRBD2. CDR3 length: 15 residues. CDR1 MNHEY and CDR2 SVGEGT come from the germline V gene. CDR3 sequence: CGSNLPGLAQETQYF. The CDR3 DNA follows: TGTGGCAGCAACCTGCCGGGACTAGCTCAAGAGACCCAGTACTTC.

In this sample, this clonotype turned up many times. J is TRBJ1-1 and V is TRBV28; 9 positions agree with TRBD1. Germline values: CDR1 MDHEN, CDR2 SYDVKM. The CDR3 runs to 16 residues. The J segment lost 5 bases and the V segment lost 5 bases, leaving 12 bases of the junction unmatched. The CDR3 region has the DNA TGTGCCAGCAGTCACGATACCGGGACAGGGAGAACTGAAGCTTTCTTT. This translates into CASSHDTGTGRTEAFF.

This clonotype was seen repeatedly, ten times or more. CDR3 region: CASSARDRRRGGYTF. The CDR3, as DNA: TGTGCCAGCAGCGCCCGGGACAGGAGACGAGGCGGCTACACCTTC. V usage is TRBV3-1 and J usage is TRBJ1-2, with 8 bases aligning to TRBD1. The CDR3 is 15 amino acids. With V trimmed by 5 bases and J by 8 bases, 13 bases remained unmatched. Looked up from germline, CDR1 is LGHDT and CDR2 is YNNKEL (reference sequence).

This clonotype was picked up many times. This chain connects TRBV10-3 to TRBJ2-7; D is unresolved. Germline V gene sequence: CDR1 ENHRY, CDR2 SYGVKD. The V gene lost 4 bases and the J gene lost 0 bases, with 10 bases spanning the gap. This CDR3 is 14 amino acids long. CDR3 loop: CAISVDGNSYEQYF. The CDR3 region has the DNA TGTGCCATCAGTGTGGACGGAAACTCCTACGAGCAGTACTTC.

This clonotype was observed at least ten times. This rearrangement joins TRBV6-2 or TRBV6-3 to TRBJ2-1; either TRBD1 or TRBD2 may supply D (6 bases each). The V and J ends lost 5 bases and 4 bases respectively, with 15 bases between them. Germline values: CDR1 MNHEY, CDR2 SVGEGT. The CDR3 runs to 15 residues. CDR3 nucleotide sequence: TGTGCCAGCAGTAGGGAGGACAGTAGGTACAATGAGCAGTTCTTC. Encoded protein: CASSREDSRYNEQFF.

This clonotype was counted ten times or more. The chain carries TRBV4-2 and TRBJ1-5; 7 bases align to TRBD1. The junction had 4 bases not matched to a gene; V was cut back by 0 bases and J by 2 bases. CDR3 length equals 16 residues. Germline V CDR1 and CDR2: LGHNA, YNFKEQ. Here the CDR3 reads CASSQEGGRGNQPQHF. As DNA, the CDR3 is TGTGCCAGCAGCCAAGAAGGGGGCCGAGGCAATCAGCCCCAGCATTTT.

This clonotype showed up many times. The V and J genes are TRBV7-6 and TRBJ2-7, with D perhaps TRBD2 (6 bases). Germline values: CDR1 SGHVS, CDR2 FNYEAQ. This CDR3 has 15 residues. Trimming took 0 bases from V and 6 from J, leaving 15 bases between them. The CDR3 DNA reads as TGTGCCAGCAGCTTAGCTGTGGAGGGTACGGGCGAGCAGTACTTC. Translated, it gives CASSLAVEGTGEQYF.

This clonotype was counted ten times or more. The chain recombines TRBV24-1 with TRBJ1-5, with 11 bases that match TRBD1. Looked up from germline, CDR1 is KGHDR and CDR2 is SFDVKD. The junction had 4 bases not matched to a gene; V was cut back by 4 bases and J by 3 bases. This CDR3 is built from 16 residues. CDR3 sequence reads: CATSDPGQGDNQPQHF. The CDR3 DNA reads as TGTGCCACCAGTGACCCGGGACAGGGGGACAATCAGCCCCAGCATTTT.

Many counts were recorded for this clonotype. The V call is TRBV6-2 or TRBV6-3, the J call TRBJ2-3; 7 bases fit TRBD2. Germline assignment: CDR1 MNHEY and CDR2 SVGEGT. The V and J ends lost 6 bases and 6 bases, in that order; junction bases with no gene match: 12. There are 15 residues in the CDR3. The CDR3 here is CASRESGTSSDTQYF. The CDR3 DNA sequence: TGTGCCAGCAGAGAGAGCGGGACCAGTTCGGATACGCAGTATTTT.

The sample holds many counts of this clonotype. The chain is built from TRBV9 and TRBJ2-2, with 12 bases that match TRBD2. CDR3 length: 17 residues. V lost 3 bases, J lost 3 bases, and 6 bases stayed unmatched. Germline loops: CDR1 SGDLS, CDR2 YYNGEE. The CDR3 DNA sequence: TGTGCCAGCAGCGCTCTAGCGGGGGGGCCTTACACCGGGGAGCTGTTTTTT. This encodes CASSALAGGPYTGELFF. The variable domain in full, with the rest retrieved from reference TRBV9 and TRBJ2-2, is DSGVTQTPKHLITATGQRVTLRCSPRSGDLSVYWYQQSLDQGLQFLIQYYNGEERAKGNILERFSAQQFPDLHSELNLSSLELGDSALYFCASSALAGGPYTGELFFGEGSRLTVL.

This clonotype was seen repeatedly, ten times or more. The chain uses TRBV11-2 and TRBJ2-4; 8 bases map to TRBD1. V lost 1 base to trimming and J lost 1 base; unmatched junction nucleotides: 0. This CDR3 contains 15 residues. Germline-derived CDR1 and CDR2 are SGHAT and FQNNGV. The CDR3 loop is CASSLGQGAKNIQYF. The CDR3 DNA sequence: TGTGCCAGCAGCTTAGGACAGGGGGCCAAAAACATTCAGTACTTC.

This clonotype was detected ten times or more. The genes are TRBV23-1 and TRBJ2-5, with TRBD2 matching 7 bases. TRBV23-1 has ORF status, its function being uncertain. V lost 7 bases and J lost 4; bases outside the gene matches: 9. This CDR3 has 14 amino acids. The CDR3 coding sequence is TGCGCCAGCAACCGGGGGGAAGGGGCAGAGACCCAGTACTTC. It translates to CASNRGEGAETQYF.

This clonotype was counted a few times. V usage is TRBV5-1 and J usage is TRBJ1-2; D is ambiguous. Trimming shortened V by 2 bases and J by 6 bases, and 14 bases separated the two germline ends. The CDR3 consists of 14 residues. Per germline, CDR1 SGHRS and CDR2 YFSETQ. The CDR3 nucleotides read TGCGCCAGCAGCTTTAAAGTTGGCGCGGATGGCTACACCTTC. Protein sequence: CASSFKVGADGYTF. Full variable domain (rest looked up from reference TRBV5-1 and TRBJ1-2): KAGVTQTPRYLIKTRGQQVTLSCSPISGHRSVSWYQQTPGQGLQFLFEYFSETQRNKGNFPGRFSGRQFSNSRSEMNVSTLELGDSALYLCASSFKVGADGYTFGSGTRLTVV.

This clonotype showed up just a few times. This chain uses TRBV6-1 with TRBJ2-3; 7 nucleotides line up with TRBD2. In germline, CDR1 is MNHNS, CDR2 SASEGT. V shed 7 bases, J shed 1 base, and the junction held 14 bases outside the gene matches. The CDR3 totals 17 residues. The CDR3 DNA reads TGTGCCAGCACCCTCCTGGAGGGAGGGGCAGGCACAGATACGCAGTATTTT. It encodes CASTLLEGGAGTDTQYF.

This clonotype was seen repeatedly, ten times or more. The CDR3 sequence: CASSRQMTGAPYEQYF. As DNA, the CDR3 is TGTGCCAGCAGTAGACAAATGACAGGGGCTCCCTACGAGCAGTACTTC. The rearrangement joins TRBV27 to TRBJ2-7, with 8 bases that match TRBD1. There are 16 residues in the CDR3. V was pared by 5 bases and J by 2 bases, with 11 bases of the junction left unmatched. Germline CDR1 reads MNHEY; CDR2 reads SMNVEV (reference sequence).

This clonotype came up many times. The J gene is TRBJ2-4, the V gene TRBV20-1; D possibly uses TRBD1 or TRBD2 (7 bases each). Trimming cost V 0 bases and J 8 bases, with 14 bases left between them. The CDR3 has 14 amino acids. Germline lookup yields CDR1 DFQATT and CDR2 SNEGSKA (reference sequence). DNA of the CDR3: TGCAGTGCTAGAGATCCGGCAGGGGGGGACATTCAGTACTTC. Translated: CSARDPAGGDIQYF.

This clonotype has at least ten counts. The chain is built from TRBV2 and TRBJ1-1; 10 nucleotides line up with TRBD1. Trimming at V came to 7 bases and at J to 4 bases, leaving 6 bases not matched to a gene. Per germline, CDR1 SNHLY and CDR2 FYNNEI. The CDR3 totals 14 residues. This chain's CDR3 is CASTAGQGSTEAFF. The CDR3 DNA sequence: TGTGCCAGCACAGCGGGACAGGGGTCCACTGAAGCTTTCTTT.

This clonotype was seen ten or more times. The rearrangement links TRBV7-3 to TRBJ1-6, with a weak D call TRBD1 (5 bases). The CDR3 totals 14 residues. V was clipped by 2 bases and J by 4 bases, with 6 bases between them. The germline V gene encodes CDR1 SGHTA and CDR2 FQGTGA. CDR3 loop: CASSLEGYNSPLHF. As DNA, the CDR3 is TGTGCCAGCAGCTTAGAGGGGTATAATTCACCCCTCCACTTT. Full variable domain (remainder filled in from reference TRBV7-3 and TRBJ1-6): GAGVSQTPSNKVTEKGKYVELRCDPISGHTALYWYRQSLGQGPEFLIYFQGTGAADDSGLPNDRFFAVRPEGSVSTLKIQRTERGDSAVYLCASSLEGYNSPLHFGNGTRLTVT.

In its sample, this clonotype was seen many times. The rearrangement uses TRBV24-1 and TRBJ2-1; 7 nucleotides line up with TRBD2. The CDR3 runs 13 residues. V was clipped by 9 bases and J by 4 bases; unmatched bases: 5. From germline, CDR1 is KGHDR and CDR2 SFDVKD. DNA for the CDR3: TGTGCCACCCGCTCGGGAGGATACAATGAGCAGTTCTTC. Encoded protein: CATRSGGYNEQFF.

This clonotype was seen at least ten times. The rearrangement joins TRBV28 to TRBJ1-5; D might be TRBD1 (5 bases). The V end lost 6 bases, the J end lost 3 bases, and 9 bases lay between the germline ends. Germline V gene data show CDR1 as MDHEN and CDR2 as SYDVKM. The CDR3 contains 13 residues. DNA of the CDR3: TGTGCCAGCAGCCGGGACCCCAATCAGCCCCAGCATTTT. The encoded protein is CASSRDPNQPQHF. The full variable domain, completed using reference TRBV28 and TRBJ1-5, is DVKVTQSSRYLVKRTGEKVFLECVQDMDHENMFWYRQDPGLGLRLIYFSYDVKMKEKGDIPEGYSVSREKKERFSLILESASTNQTSMYLCASSRDPNQPQHFGDGTRLSIL.

In this sample, this clonotype turned up many times. This sequence joins TRBV19 and TRBJ1-4; the D gene is possibly TRBD1 (6 bases). CDR3 size: 14 residues. The V end lost 4 bases, the J end lost 8 bases, and 14 bases lay between the germline ends. Germline V gene data show CDR1 as LNHDA and CDR2 as SQIVND (reference sequence). As DNA, the CDR3 is TGTGCCAGTAGTAGGGCCAGGGGAGACGAAAAACTGTTTTTT. This sequence encodes CASSRARGDEKLFF.